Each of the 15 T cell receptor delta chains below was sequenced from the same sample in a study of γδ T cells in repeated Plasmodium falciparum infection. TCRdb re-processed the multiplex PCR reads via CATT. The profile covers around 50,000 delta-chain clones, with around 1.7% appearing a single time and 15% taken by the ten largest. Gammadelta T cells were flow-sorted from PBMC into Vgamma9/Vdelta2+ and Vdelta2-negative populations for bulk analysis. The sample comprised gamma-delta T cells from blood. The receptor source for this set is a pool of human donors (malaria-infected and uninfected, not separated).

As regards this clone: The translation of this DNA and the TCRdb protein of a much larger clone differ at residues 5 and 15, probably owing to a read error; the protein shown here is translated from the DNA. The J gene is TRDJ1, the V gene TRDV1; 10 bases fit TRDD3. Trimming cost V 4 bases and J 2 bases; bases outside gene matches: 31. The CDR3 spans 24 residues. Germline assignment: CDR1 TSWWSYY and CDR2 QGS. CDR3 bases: TGTGCTCTTGGGGGAACAGGCCTTCGACACCTTGGGGGATACCAAGGTTGGGGTACCGATAAACTCATCTTT. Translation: CALGGTGLRHLGGYQGWGTDKLIF.

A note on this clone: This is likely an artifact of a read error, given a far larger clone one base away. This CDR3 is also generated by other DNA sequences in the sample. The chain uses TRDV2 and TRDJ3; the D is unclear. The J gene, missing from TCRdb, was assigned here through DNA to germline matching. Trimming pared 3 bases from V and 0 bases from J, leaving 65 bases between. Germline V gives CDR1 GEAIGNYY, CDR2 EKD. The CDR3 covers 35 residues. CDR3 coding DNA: TGTGCCTGTGACCCCCCGCGGTTGTGCCACGGCAAAGAATACACCCTGGCCAGGATTCTGTGGATTCAATCCATTAGCTCCTGGGACACCCGACAGATGTTTTTC. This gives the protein CACDPPRLCHGKEYTLARILWIQSISSWDTRQMFF.

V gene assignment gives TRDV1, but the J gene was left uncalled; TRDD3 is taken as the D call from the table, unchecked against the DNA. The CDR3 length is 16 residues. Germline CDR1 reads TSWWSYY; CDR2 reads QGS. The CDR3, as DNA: TGTGCTCTTGGGGAACTTAAAACCTCCGTTAATTTAATAGCCTTCTTC. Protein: CALGELKTSVNLIAFF.

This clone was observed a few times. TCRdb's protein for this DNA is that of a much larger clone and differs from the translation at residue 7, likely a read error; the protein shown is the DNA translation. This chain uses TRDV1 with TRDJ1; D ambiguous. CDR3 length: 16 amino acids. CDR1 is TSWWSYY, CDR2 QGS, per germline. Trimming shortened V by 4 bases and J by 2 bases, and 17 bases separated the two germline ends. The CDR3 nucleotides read TGTGCTCTTGGGGCCACTTGGCCCCGTAAAACCGATAAACTCATCTTT. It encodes CALGATWPRKTDKLIF.

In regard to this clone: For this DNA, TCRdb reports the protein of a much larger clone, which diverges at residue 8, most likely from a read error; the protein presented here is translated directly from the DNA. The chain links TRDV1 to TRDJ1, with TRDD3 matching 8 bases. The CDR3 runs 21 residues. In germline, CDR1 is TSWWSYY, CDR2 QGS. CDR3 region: CALGEVRTRVRLGGDTYKLIF. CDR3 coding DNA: TGTGCTCTTGGGGAAGTTCGGACCCGGGTAAGACTGGGGGGCGACACCTATAAACTCATCTTT.

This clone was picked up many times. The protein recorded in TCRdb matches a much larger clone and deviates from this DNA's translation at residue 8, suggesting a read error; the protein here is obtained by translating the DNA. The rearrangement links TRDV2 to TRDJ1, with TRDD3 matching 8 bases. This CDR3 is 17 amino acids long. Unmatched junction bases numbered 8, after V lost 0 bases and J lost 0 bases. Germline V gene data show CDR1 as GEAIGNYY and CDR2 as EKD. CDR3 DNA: TGTGCCTGTGACACCCTAGCCTGGGGGGATAACACCGATAAACTCATCTTT. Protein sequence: CACDTLAWGDNTDKLIF.

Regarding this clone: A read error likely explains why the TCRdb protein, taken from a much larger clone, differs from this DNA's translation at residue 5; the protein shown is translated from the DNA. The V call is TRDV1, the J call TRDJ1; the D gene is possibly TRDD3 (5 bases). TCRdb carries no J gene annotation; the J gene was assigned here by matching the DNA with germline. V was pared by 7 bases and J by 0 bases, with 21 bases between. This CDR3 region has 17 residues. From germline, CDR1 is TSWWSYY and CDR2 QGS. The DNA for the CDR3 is TGTGCTCTTGCTCCCGAAGGGGACCGACGATACACCGATAAACTCATCTTT. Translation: CALAPEGDRRYTDKLIF.

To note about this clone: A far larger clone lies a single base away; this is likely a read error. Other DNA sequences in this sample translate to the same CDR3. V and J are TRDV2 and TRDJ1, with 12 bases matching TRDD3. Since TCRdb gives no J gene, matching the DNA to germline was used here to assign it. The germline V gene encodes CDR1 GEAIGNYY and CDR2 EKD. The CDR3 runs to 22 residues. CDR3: CACDTPDSGPLGDTPDTDKLIF. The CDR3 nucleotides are TGTGCCTGTGACACCCCCGATTCAGGCCCACTGGGGGATACTCCGGACACCGACAAACTCATCTTT.

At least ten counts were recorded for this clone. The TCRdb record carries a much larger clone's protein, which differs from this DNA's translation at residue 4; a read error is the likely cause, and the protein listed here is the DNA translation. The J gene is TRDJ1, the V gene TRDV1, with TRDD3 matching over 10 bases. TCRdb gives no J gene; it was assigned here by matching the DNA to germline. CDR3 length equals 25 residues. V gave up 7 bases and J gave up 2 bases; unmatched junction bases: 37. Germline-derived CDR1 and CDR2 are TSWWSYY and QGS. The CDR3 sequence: CALEDSPTTEPQPRTGGLPTDKLIF. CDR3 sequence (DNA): TGTGCTCTTGAGGACTCTCCTACAACGGAACCCCAACCCCGTACTGGGGGATTACCAACCGATAAACTCATCTTT.

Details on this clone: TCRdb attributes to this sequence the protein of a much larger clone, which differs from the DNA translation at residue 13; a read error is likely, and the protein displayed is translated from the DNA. CDR3 protein: CALGDNLPPDTDELIF. The CDR3, as DNA: TGTGCTCTTGGGGATAACCTTCCTCCGGACACCGATGAACTCATCTTT. The chain uses TRDV1 and TRDJ1; 7 bases agree with TRDD2. The CDR3 extends over 16 amino acids. The germline V gene encodes CDR1 TSWWSYY and CDR2 QGS.

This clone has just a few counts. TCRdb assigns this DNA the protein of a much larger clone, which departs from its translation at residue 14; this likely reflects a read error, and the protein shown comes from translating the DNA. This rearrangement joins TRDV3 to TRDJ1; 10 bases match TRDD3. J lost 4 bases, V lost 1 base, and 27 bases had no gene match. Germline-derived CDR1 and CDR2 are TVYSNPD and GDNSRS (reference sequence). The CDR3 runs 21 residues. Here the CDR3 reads CAFIARLFLVGGYMISDKLIF. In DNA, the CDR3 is TGTGCCTTTATTGCCCGCCTATTCCTCGTTGGGGGATACATGATAAGCGATAAACTCATCTTT.

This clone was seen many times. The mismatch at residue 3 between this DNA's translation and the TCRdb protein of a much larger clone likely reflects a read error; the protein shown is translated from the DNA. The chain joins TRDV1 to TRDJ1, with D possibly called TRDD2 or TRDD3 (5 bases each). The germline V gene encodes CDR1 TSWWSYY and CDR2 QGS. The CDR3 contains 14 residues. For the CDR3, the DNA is TGTGCTATTGGGGTCCCTTCGTGGGTCTATAAACTCATCTTT. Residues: CAIGVPSWVYKLIF.

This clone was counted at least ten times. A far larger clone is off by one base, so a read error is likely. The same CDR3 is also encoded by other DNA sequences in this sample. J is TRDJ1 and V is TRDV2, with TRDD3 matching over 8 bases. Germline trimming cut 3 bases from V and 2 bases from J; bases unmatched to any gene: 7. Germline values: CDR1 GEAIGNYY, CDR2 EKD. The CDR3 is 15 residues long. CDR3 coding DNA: TGTGCCTGTGACGCCCTACTGGGGGGGACCGATAAACTCATCTTT. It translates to CACDALLGGTDKLIF.

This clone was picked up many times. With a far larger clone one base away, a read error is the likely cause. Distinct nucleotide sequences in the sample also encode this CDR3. The CDR3 spells CALGTTKRGYANHTDKLIF. In DNA, the CDR3 is TGTGCTCTTGGGACTACCAAGCGGGGATACGCCAACCACACCGATAAACTCATCTTT. This sequence joins TRDV1 and TRDJ1; 9 positions match TRDD3. With V trimmed by 5 bases and J by 0 bases, 16 bases remained unmatched. The germline gives CDR1 TSWWSYY, CDR2 QGS. The CDR3 sequence is 19 residues long.

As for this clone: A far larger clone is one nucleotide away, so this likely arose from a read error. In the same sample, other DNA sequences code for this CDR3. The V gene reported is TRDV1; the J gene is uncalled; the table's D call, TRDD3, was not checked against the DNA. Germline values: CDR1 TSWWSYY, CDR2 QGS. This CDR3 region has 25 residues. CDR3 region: CALGELQRYVFLAPTGNYTTDKLIF. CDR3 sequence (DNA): TGTGCTCTTGGGGAACTACAAAGGTACGTCTTCCTAGCTCCTACTGGGAACTATACTACCGATAAACTCATTTTT.